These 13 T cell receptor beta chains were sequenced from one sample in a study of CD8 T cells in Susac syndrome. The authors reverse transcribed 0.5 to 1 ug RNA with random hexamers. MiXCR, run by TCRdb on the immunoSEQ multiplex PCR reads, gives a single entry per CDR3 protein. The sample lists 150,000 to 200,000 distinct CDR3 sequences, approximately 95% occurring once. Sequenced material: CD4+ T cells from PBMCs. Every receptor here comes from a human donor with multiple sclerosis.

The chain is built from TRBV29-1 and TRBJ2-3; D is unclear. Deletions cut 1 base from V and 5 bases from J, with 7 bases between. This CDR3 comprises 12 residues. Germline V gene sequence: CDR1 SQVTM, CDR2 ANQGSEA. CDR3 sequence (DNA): TGCAGCGTTGAAGTAGGCGGAGATACGCAGTATTTT. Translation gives CSVEVGGDTQYF.

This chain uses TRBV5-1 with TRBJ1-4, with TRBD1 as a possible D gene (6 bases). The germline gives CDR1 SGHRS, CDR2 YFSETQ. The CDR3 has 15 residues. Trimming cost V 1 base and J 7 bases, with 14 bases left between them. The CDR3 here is CASSLYPGDPEKLFF. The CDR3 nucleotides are TGCGCCAGCAGCTTGTATCCAGGGGACCCTGAAAAACTGTTTTTT.

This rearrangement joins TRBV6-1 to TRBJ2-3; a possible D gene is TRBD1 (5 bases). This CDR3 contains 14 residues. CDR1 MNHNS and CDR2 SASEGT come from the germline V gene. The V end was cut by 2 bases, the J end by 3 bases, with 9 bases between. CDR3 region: CASSEMTATDTQYF. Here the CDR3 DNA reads TGTGCCAGCAGTGAAATGACAGCTACAGATACGCAGTATTTT.

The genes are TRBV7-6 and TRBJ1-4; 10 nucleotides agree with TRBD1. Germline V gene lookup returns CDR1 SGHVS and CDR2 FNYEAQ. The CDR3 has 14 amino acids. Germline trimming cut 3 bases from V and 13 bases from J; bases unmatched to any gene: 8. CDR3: CASSLVTGGGRLFF. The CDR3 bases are TGTGCCAGCAGCTTGGTGACAGGGGGCGGGCGACTGTTTTTT.

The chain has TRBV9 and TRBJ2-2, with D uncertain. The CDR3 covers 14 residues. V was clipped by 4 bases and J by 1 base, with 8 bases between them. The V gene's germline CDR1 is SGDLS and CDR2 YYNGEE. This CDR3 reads CASSSAENTGELFF. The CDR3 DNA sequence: TGTGCCAGCAGCTCGGCGGAGAACACCGGGGAGCTGTTTTTT.

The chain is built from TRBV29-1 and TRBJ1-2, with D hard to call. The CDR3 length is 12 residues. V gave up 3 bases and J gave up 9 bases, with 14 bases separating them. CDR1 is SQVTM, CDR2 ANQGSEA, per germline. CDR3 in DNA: TGCAGCGTTGAGGCAGTCCCTCGAAGCTACACCTTC. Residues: CSVEAVPRSYTF.

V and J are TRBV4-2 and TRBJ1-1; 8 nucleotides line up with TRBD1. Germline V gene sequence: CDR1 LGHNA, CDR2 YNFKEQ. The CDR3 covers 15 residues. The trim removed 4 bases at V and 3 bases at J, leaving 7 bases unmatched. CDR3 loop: CASSRMQGADTEAFF. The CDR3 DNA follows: TGTGCCAGCAGCCGCATGCAGGGGGCCGACACTGAAGCTTTCTTT.

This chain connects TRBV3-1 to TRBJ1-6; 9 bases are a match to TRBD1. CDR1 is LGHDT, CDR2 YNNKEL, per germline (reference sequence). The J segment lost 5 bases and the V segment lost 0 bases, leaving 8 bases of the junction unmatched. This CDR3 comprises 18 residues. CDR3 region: CASSQEFSGTGNNSPLHF. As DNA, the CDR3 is TGTGCCAGCAGCCAAGAATTCTCCGGGACAGGGAATAATTCACCCCTCCACTTT.

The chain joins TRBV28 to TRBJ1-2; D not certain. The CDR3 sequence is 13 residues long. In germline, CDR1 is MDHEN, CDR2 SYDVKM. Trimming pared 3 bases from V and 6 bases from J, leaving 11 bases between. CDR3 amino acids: CASSFVGVNGYTF. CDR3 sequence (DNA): TGTGCCAGCAGTTTCGTGGGCGTGAATGGCTACACCTTC.

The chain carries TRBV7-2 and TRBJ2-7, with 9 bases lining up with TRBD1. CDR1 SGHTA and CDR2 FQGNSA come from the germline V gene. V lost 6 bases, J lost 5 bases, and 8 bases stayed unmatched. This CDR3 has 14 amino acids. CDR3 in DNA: TGTGCCAGCAGACGCGGACAGGGGTTCCACGAGCAGTACTTC. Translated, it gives CASRRGQGFHEQYF.

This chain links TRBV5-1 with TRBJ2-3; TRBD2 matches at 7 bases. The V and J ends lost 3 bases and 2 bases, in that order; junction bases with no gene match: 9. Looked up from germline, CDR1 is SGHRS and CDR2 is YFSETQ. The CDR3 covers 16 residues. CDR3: CASSSSGEFYTDTQYF. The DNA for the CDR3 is TGCGCCAGCAGCTCGAGCGGGGAGTTTTACACAGATACGCAGTATTTT.

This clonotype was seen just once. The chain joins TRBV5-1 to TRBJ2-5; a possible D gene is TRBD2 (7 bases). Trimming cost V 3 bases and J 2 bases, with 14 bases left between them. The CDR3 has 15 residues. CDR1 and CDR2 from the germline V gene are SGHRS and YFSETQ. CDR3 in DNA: TGCGCCAGCAGCTCACAGGGAGGGGGACAAGAGACCCAGTACTTC. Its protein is CASSSQGGGQETQYF.

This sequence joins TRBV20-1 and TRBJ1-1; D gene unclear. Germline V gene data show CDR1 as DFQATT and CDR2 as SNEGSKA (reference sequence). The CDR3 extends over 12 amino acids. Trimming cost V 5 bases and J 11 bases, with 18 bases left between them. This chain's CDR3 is CSAPPRGSFAFF. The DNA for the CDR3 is TGCAGTGCTCCTCCTCGGGGTTCCTTCGCTTTCTTT.